This T cell receptor beta chain was identified in a study of response to subunit inactivated influenza vaccine (dated by TCRdb to 2016 to 2019). Notes on the research overall: Deep quantitative profiling of the T cell receptor repertoire was used in the study to follow responses to a trivalent subunit inactivated influenza vaccine. The paper as a whole reports these results and caveats: The authors proposed that each seasonal influenza vaccination may bring in only a limited number of new T cells.

The time point label of this sample denotes: 45 to 50 days after influenza vaccine administration. From the germline V gene, CDR1 is SNHLY and CDR2 is FYNNEI. The CDR3 covers 13 residues, taking in both the cysteine and the phenylalanine. CDR3 DNA only is kept here, 39 bases in frame from base 1. V and J are truncated by 6 bases and 1 base respectively, leaving an intervening sequence of 9 bases. This clonotype appeared once. Its antigen is currently not known. No much larger clone exists at a distance of one base, and base qualities are not known. One read yields weak evidence. The library was built by means of RT-PCR. This sample was sequenced with an Illumina HiSeq 2500. TCRdb cleaned the public reads at Q25 with fastp, built clones with MiXCR and kept in-frame beta chains. Rows are unified per CDR3 protein, each entry keeping the most common DNA and genes. The sample records hundreds of thousands of distinct CDR3 sequences, approximately 11% of which are singletons. About an eighth of the sample goes to the ten largest clones.

Rearrangement joined TRBV2 to TRBJ2-5, and possibly TRBD2, on 5 matching bases. Specimen: PBMCs from blood, collected about 40 days after vaccination. This TCR came from a man over 45 who received an inactivated influenza vaccine. Donor details come from another sample of the same person, matched by shared clones. CDR3 sequence: CASRVAPQETQYF. The nucleotides read TGTGCCAGCAGGGTAGCGCCCCAAGAGACCCAGTACTTC.